The TCR beta chain described here comes from a study of shared clonotypes between healthy human individuals. Germline CDR1 reads MGHRA; CDR2 reads YSYEKL. V was clipped by 3 bases and J by 5 bases, with 16 bases between them. The CDR3 covers 15 residues. At a deep level, the assay was run. This table comes from immunoSEQ multiplex PCR, and its TCRdb copy is limited to in-frame clones, with some not included. The sample consists of 1,400,000 or so clones, around 98.5% of them appearing once. The J gene is TRBJ1-2, the V gene TRBV4-1; D perhaps matches TRBD1 (6 bases). Sequencing used naive CD4+ T cells sorted from blood. Subset in this sample: CD45RA+ positively selected. The receptor comes from a man aged 25-45 years in good health. CDR3 bases: TGCGCCAGCAGCCAGCCTTCCGGGGACATATATGGCTACACCTTC. It translates to CASSQPSGDIYGYTF.